The 12 T cell receptor beta chains below were found in one sample sequenced in a study of OX40 agonist ivuxolimab in advanced cancers. The table came from immunoSEQ multiplex PCR; TCRdb's copy has only in-frame clones and leaves some out. The table includes 90,000 or so clones, around nine tenths detected once. Sequences were derived from CD4+ or CD8+ T cells sorted from blood, sampled in a trial of the OX40 agonist ivuxolimab. These receptors all stem from an adult with an advanced solid tumor such as melanoma, head and neck, liver or kidney cancer.

The J gene is TRBJ1-2, the V gene TRBV7-9; 7 nucleotides line up with TRBD1. CDR3 length: 16 amino acids. V was clipped by 2 bases and J by 6 bases; unmatched bases: 12. The V gene's germline CDR1 is SEHNR and CDR2 FQNEAQ (reference sequence). The CDR3 loop reads CASSLLATGDPNGYTF. CDR3 DNA sequence: TGTGCCAGCAGCTTACTAGCAACAGGGGACCCCAATGGCTACACCTTC.

The rearrangement joins TRBV15 to TRBJ1-4; D ambiguous. This CDR3 region has 12 residues. Germline V gives CDR1 LNHNV, CDR2 YYDKDF (reference sequence). Trimming took 8 bases from V and 7 from J, leaving 11 bases between them. CDR3 sequence (DNA): TGTGCCACCGGTCAAGTCGGTGAAAAACTGTTTTTT. It specifies CATGQVGEKLFF.

A single count supports this clone. The sample contains more than one DNA sequence encoding this CDR3. The chain joins TRBV7-2 to TRBJ1-1, with D perhaps TRBD1 (6 bases). V shed 2 bases and J shed 5 bases, with 15 bases lying between them. The CDR3 loop spans 15 amino acids. Looked up from germline, CDR1 is SGHTA and CDR2 is FQGNSA. As DNA, the CDR3 is TGTGCCAGCAGCTTAAGCTCAGGGGTCCCGACTGAAGCTTTCTTT. It encodes CASSLSSGVPTEAFF.

The chain combines TRBV7-3 with TRBJ1-2; TRBD1 agrees at 7 bases. Germline V lookup: CDR1 SGHTA, CDR2 FQGTGA. There are 13 residues in the CDR3. V was pared by 4 bases and J by 7 bases, with 6 bases of the junction left unmatched. CDR3: CASSSMTGLGYTF. The DNA of the CDR3 is TGTGCCAGCAGCTCTATGACAGGGCTTGGCTACACCTTC.

The chain recombines TRBV5-1 with TRBJ2-1, with 7 bases that match TRBD1. The CDR3 spans 13 residues. Looked up from germline, CDR1 is SGHRS and CDR2 is YFSETQ. Trimming removed 4 bases from V and 7 bases from J; junction bases left unmatched: 5. The CDR3 coding sequence is TGCGCCAGCAGCGACAGGGTAGGGAATGAGCAGTTCTTC. It codes for CASSDRVGNEQFF.

This chain joins TRBV11-2 and TRBJ1-2; D is unresolved. Germline V gene sequence: CDR1 SGHAT, CDR2 FQNNGV. The CDR3 has 13 amino acids. The V and J ends lost 3 bases and 10 bases respectively, with 15 bases between them. CDR3 in DNA: TGTGCCAGCAGCTTGTCCCTTCGGGATGTCTACACCTTC. As protein: CASSLSLRDVYTF.

This chain uses TRBV21-1 with TRBJ2-1; TRBD2, the table's D call, lacks a check against the DNA. TRBV21-1 is reported as a pseudogene. The CDR3 totals 17 residues. The CDR3 DNA follows: TGTGCCAGCAGCAAACGGGGAACTAGCGGGAAGATTAATGAGCAGTTCTTC. Translating gives CASSKRGTSGKINEQFF.

The CDR3 sequence: CASSRSHSENYGYTF. Here the CDR3 DNA reads TGTGCCAGTAGTAGATCTCACAGCGAAAACTATGGCTACACCTTC. This rearrangement joins TRBV19 to TRBJ1-2; no definite D call. Germline loops: CDR1 LNHDA, CDR2 SQIVND (reference sequence). The CDR3 totals 15 residues. V dropped 4 bases and J dropped 2 bases, with 14 bases sitting between them.

This clone was picked up a small number of times. The gene calls are TRBV5-1 and TRBJ1-6; 7 bases fit TRBD1. Germline CDR1 and CDR2: SGHRS and YFSETQ. V trimming: 4 bases; J trimming: 4 bases; junction bases outside the gene matches: 2. The length of the CDR3 is 14 residues. In DNA form, the CDR3 reads TGCGCCAGCAGCCTGGACAGGTATAATTCACCCCTCCACTTT. Its protein product is CASSLDRYNSPLHF.

This rearrangement joins TRBV6-1 to TRBJ2-3; TRBD2 matches at 7 bases. Looked up from germline, CDR1 is MNHNS and CDR2 is SASEGT. J lost 5 bases, V lost 10 bases, and 12 bases had no gene match. The CDR3 has 14 residues. CDR3 sequence reads: CAIQSAGAGDTQYF. The CDR3 coding sequence is TGTGCCATCCAATCCGCGGGAGCGGGAGATACGCAGTATTTT.

CDR3 nucleotides: TGTGCCAGCAGCTCTTCCGGGACCGAGGCGTATGGCTACACCTTC. Protein: CASSSSGTEAYGYTF. This chain uses TRBV7-3 with TRBJ1-2; possible D gene TRBD1, 5 bases. CDR3 length: 15 amino acids. Germline values: CDR1 SGHTA, CDR2 FQGTGA. V lost 4 bases to trimming and J lost 5 bases, with 17 bases between them.

As DNA, the CDR3 is TGCGCCAGCAGACGGGAGGGGGACACCGGGGAGCTGTTTTTT. Translation: CASRREGDTGELFF. The chain carries TRBV5-1 and TRBJ2-2, with 8 bases that match TRBD2. The germline CDR1 and CDR2 sequences are SGHRS and YFSETQ. The trim removed 5 bases at V and 3 bases at J, leaving 3 bases unmatched. This CDR3 has 14 residues.